The 6 T cell receptor beta chains presented below share a single source sample, sequenced in a study of early T cells in non-severe SARS-CoV-2 infection (dated by TCRdb to about 2021). Libraries were constructed by 5' RACE. TCRdb lists the instrument as NextSeq 500. The public reads were reanalyzed by TCRdb: fastp trimming at Q25, MiXCR alignment, in-frame beta chains only. Records with the same CDR3 protein are collapsed into one entry carrying the most frequent genes and DNA. The sample table shows 55,000 to 80,000 distinct CDR3 sequences, and about 10% are seen once. The top ten clones comprise about an eighth of the sample. The material sequenced was whole blood, taken at baseline. The receptors were sampled from an adult who was a healthcare worker with PCR-confirmed SARS-CoV-2 infection or an uninfected control (not recorded which).

This clonotype was recorded many times. The V gene is TRBV20-1, the J gene TRBJ2-3, with TRBD2 matching over 9 bases. V shed 3 bases, J shed 5 bases, and the junction held 9 bases outside the gene matches. CDR3 length equals 15 residues. Germline CDR1 reads DFQATT; CDR2 reads SNEGSKA (reference sequence). This CDR3 reads CSASEAGGRGDTQYF. DNA of the CDR3: TGCAGTGCTAGTGAAGCGGGAGGACGGGGAGATACGCAGTATTTT.

The V and J genes are TRBV9 and TRBJ2-6; no clear D gene. This CDR3 is 15 amino acids long. Germline CDR1 is SGDLS and CDR2 is YYNGEE. V was clipped by 0 bases and J by 1 base, with 5 bases between them. DNA of the CDR3: TGTGCCAGCAGCGTAGCTGCTTCTGGGGCCAACGTCCTGACTTTC. Protein: CASSVAASGANVLTF. Together with reference TRBV9 and TRBJ2-6, the CDR3 gives the full variable domain: DSGVTQTPKHLITATGQRVTLRCSPRSGDLSVYWYQQSLDQGLQFLIQYYNGEERAKGNILERFSAQQFPDLHSELNLSSLELGDSALYFCASSVAASGANVLTFGAGSRLTVL.

This clonotype was recorded a few times. The CDR3 region is CASTPGGTSSYNEQFF. CDR3 sequence (DNA): TGCGCCAGCACCCCTGGAGGGACTAGCTCCTACAATGAGCAGTTCTTC. The chain links TRBV5-1 to TRBJ2-1, with 8 positions matching TRBD2. CDR3 length: 16 residues. V shed 6 bases and J 0 bases; nucleotides not matched to a gene: 8. CDR1 and CDR2 (germline): SGHRS, YFSETQ.

CDR3 loop: CASRPPKGSTEAFF. The CDR3 coding sequence is TGTGCCAGCAGGCCCCCAAAGGGCAGCACTGAAGCTTTCTTT. The rearrangement joins TRBV9 to TRBJ1-1, with D uncertain. CDR3 length: 14 residues. CDR1 and CDR2 from the germline V gene are SGDLS and YYNGEE. V was pared by 5 bases and J by 4 bases, with 15 bases between.

The chain links TRBV7-9 to TRBJ2-3; D is tentatively TRBD1 or TRBD2 (6 bases each). The V and J ends lost 8 bases and 12 bases respectively, with 18 bases between them. The CDR3 has 12 residues. Germline V lookup: CDR1 SEHNR, CDR2 FQNEAQ (reference sequence). CDR3 protein: CASGTYRVAQYF. CDR3 nucleotides: TGTGCCAGCGGGACTTACAGGGTAGCACAGTATTTT.

This clonotype was seen many times. The chain is built from TRBV5-4 and TRBJ1-1, with a weak D call TRBD1 (6 bases). The ends were cut back, 4 bases at V and 11 bases at J, with 21 bases in the middle. The CDR3 runs 14 residues. Germline-derived CDR1 and CDR2 are SGHNT and YYREEE (reference sequence). CDR3 nucleotide sequence: TGTGCCAGCAGCCCCCCAACAGGGCTTGCGGAGGCTTTCTTT. It specifies CASSPPTGLAEAFF.